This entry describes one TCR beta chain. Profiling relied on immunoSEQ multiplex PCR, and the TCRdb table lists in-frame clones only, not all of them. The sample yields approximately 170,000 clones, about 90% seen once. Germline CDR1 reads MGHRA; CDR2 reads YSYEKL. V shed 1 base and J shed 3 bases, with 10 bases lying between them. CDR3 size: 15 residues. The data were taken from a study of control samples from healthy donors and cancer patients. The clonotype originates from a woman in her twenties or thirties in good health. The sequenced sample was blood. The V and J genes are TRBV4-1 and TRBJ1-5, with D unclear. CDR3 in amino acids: CASSQAEWNNQPQHF. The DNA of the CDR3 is TGCGCCAGCAGCCAAGCGGAATGGAACAATCAGCCCCAGCATTTT.